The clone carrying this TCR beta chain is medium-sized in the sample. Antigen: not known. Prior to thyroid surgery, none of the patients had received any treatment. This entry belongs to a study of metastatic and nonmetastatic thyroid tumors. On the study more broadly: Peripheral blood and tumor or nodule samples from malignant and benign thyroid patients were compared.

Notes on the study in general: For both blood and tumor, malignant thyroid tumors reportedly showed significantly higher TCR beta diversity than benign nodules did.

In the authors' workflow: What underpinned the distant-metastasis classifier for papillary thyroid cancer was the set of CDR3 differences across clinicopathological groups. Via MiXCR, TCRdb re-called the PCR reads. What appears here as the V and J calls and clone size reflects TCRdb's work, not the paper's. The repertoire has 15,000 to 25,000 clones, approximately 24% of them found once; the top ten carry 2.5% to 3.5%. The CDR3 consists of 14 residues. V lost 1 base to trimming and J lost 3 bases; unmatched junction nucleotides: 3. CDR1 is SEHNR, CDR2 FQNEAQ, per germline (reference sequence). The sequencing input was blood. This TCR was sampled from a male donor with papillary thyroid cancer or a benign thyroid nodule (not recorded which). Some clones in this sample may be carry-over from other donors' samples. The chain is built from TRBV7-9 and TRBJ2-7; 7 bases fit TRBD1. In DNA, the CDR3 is TGTGCCAGCAGCTTAGGGGACAGTTTCTACGAGCAGTACTTC. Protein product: CASSLGDSFYEQYF. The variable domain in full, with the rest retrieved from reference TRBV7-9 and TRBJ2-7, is DTGVSQNPRHKITKRGQNVTFRCDPISEHNRLYWYRQTLGQGPEFLTYFQNEAQLEKSRLLSDRFSAERPKGSFSTLEIQRTEQGDSAMYLCASSLGDSFYEQYFGPGTRLTVT.